This T cell receptor (beta chain) was retrieved from a study of shared clonotypes between healthy human individuals. Study background: Serving as donors were two women and three men, whose ages spanned 18 to 49.

Overall study results and limits: In general, naive subsets displayed greater estimated richness than memory subsets did. In contrast to clonotypes shared by all four donors, non-shared clonotypes had lower generation probabilities.

Notes on this clone: The antigen is unknown.

For every subset, genomic DNA was evenly distributed across several immunoSEQ plates. The assay was immunoSEQ multiplex PCR, and TCRdb's table has in-frame clones only and misses some. The data hold about 2.4 million clones, with 90% to 95% observed a single time. This CDR3 contains 16 residues. Germline V lookup: CDR1 SGHAT, CDR2 FQDESV (reference sequence). J gave up 3 bases and V 1 base, and 5 bases lay outside the gene matches. The sample taken for sequencing was naive CD4+ T cells from PBMCs. Indicated subset: CD45RA+ positively selected. V usage is TRBV11-1 and J usage is TRBJ2-7, with TRBD2 matching over 11 bases. The clonotype comes from a man between 18 and 29 years old in good health. Some clones in this sample may be carry-over from other donors' samples. The CDR3 nucleotides read TGTGCCAGCAGCTTAGTAGGGACTAGCGGAATCTACGAGCAGTACTTC. This translates into CASSLVGTSGIYEQYF.